The 8 T cell receptor beta chains presented below share a single source sample, sequenced in a study of long-term antiretroviral therapy in people with HIV (dated by TCRdb to between 2021 and 2024). The immunoSEQ hsTCRB v3.0 assay was used at survey level resolution to sequence the TRB variable region. TCRdb mirrors the immuneACCESS table, restricted to in-frame sequences. Some clones are absent from its copies; in checked studies, under half trace to an unresolved V gene, and the reason for the others is unknown. For this sample there are 15,000 to 20,000 clones; approximately 80% appear just once. The ten largest make up about 15% of the sample. The specimen was unsorted PBMCs, collected about 2.6 years before starting antiretroviral therapy. All receptors come from a woman aged 45-65 years with HIV.

V usage is TRBV9 and J usage is TRBJ2-2; perhaps TRBD2 as D (6 bases). Trimming stripped 4 bases from V and 4 bases from J, with 17 bases between. Germline V CDR1 and CDR2: SGDLS, YYNGEE. The CDR3 length is 16 residues. CDR3 amino acids: CASSPTAGTFTGELFF. For the CDR3, the DNA is TGTGCCAGCAGCCCAACGGCGGGGACTTTCACCGGGGAGCTGTTTTTT.

The genes are TRBV11-2 and TRBJ1-2, with 11 bases lining up with TRBD1. Germline values: CDR1 SGHAT, CDR2 FQNNGV. The CDR3 consists of 15 residues. Germline trimming cut 5 bases from V and 4 bases from J; bases unmatched to any gene: 6. The CDR3: CASSPGTGGGYGYTF. Here the CDR3 DNA reads TGTGCCAGCAGCCCCGGGACAGGGGGAGGCTATGGCTACACCTTC.

Of note for this clone: An end of the junction differs from the germline gene, which may be a read error. The gene calls are TRBV6-5 and TRBJ1-3; D not certain. Germline CDR1 is MNHEY and CDR2 is SVGAGI. This CDR3 is 13 amino acids long. CDR3 coding DNA: TGTGCCTGCAGGCAGGCGAGTGGAAACACCATATATTTT. This sequence encodes CACRQASGNTIYF.

The chain has TRBV6-1 and TRBJ1-5; no clear D gene. The germline V gene has CDR1 MNHNS and CDR2 SASEGT. The V and J ends lost 3 bases and 6 bases respectively, with 12 bases between them. The CDR3 has 14 residues. CDR3 DNA: TGTGCCAGCAGTGAGGCGAGATCCGGTCAGCCCCAGCATTTT. It encodes CASSEARSGQPQHF.

A word on this clone: A single base is all that separates this from a far larger clone, so a read error is likely. The chain is built from TRBV5-6 and TRBJ1-4; no firm D call. Germline CDR1 reads SGHDT; CDR2 reads YYEEEE. The V gene lost 0 bases and the J gene lost 8 bases, with 11 bases spanning the gap. There are 14 residues in the CDR3. CDR3 DNA sequence: TGTGCCAGCAGCTTGGCCGGGGAGGACGAAAAACTGTTTTTT. Its protein product is CASSLAGEDEKLFF.

The rearrangement links TRBV6-5 to TRBJ1-3; D not certain. CDR3 length: 14 residues. In germline, CDR1 is MNHEY, CDR2 SVGAGI. Trimming took 5 bases from V and 0 from J, leaving 8 bases between them. CDR3: CASSLLGSGNTIYF. The DNA of the CDR3 is TGTGCCAGCAGTCTTCTTGGCTCTGGAAACACCATATATTTT.

V and J are TRBV29-1 and TRBJ2-1; tentative D call: TRBD2 (6 bases). Trimming removed 3 bases from V and 7 bases from J, with 10 bases in between. CDR1 is SQVTM, CDR2 ANQGSEA, per germline. There are 12 residues in the CDR3. The CDR3: CSVDVRENEQFF. DNA of the CDR3: TGCAGCGTTGATGTTCGGGAGAATGAGCAGTTCTTC.

The CDR3 bases are TGTGCCAGCAGTAAGGACAGGCGGGGGGAGACCCAGTACTTC. It specifies CASSKDRRGETQYF. The V gene is TRBV5-4, the J gene TRBJ2-5; the D call may be TRBD1 or TRBD2 (7 bases each). CDR3 length: 14 residues. Looked up from germline, CDR1 is SGHNT and CDR2 is YYREEE (reference sequence). V shed 5 bases and J shed 5 bases, with 16 bases lying between them.